A single sample gave rise to the 29 T cell receptor beta chains below, sequenced in a study of T cells in localized non-small cell lung cancer. Profiled with immunoSEQ multiplex PCR; TCRdb holds only in-frame clones, not every one. The sample includes some 940 clones, around 19% of them seen just once. Sequencing was performed on normal lung tissue next to the tumor, taken before any cancer treatment. These receptor sequences come from a woman aged 35 to 70 with stage II lung adenocarcinoma.

Remarks on this clone: The sample holds other DNA sequences that translate to the same CDR3. The chain carries TRBV19 and TRBJ1-5; the match to TRBD1 covers 10 bases. Germline V CDR1 and CDR2: LNHDA, SQIVND (reference sequence). Trimming cost V 7 bases and J 1 base; bases outside gene matches: 7. This CDR3 has 16 amino acids. In nucleotides, the CDR3 is TGTGCCAGTACCACGGGACAGGGGAGGAGCAATCAGCCCCAGCATTTT. This codes for CASTTGQGRSNQPQHF.

This clone came up a few times. This sequence joins TRBV11-3 and TRBJ2-7; TRBD1 agrees at 9 bases. Germline V gene sequence: CDR1 SGHNT, CDR2 YENEEA. The CDR3 is made up of 15 amino acids. The J segment lost 0 bases and the V segment lost 5 bases, leaving 5 bases of the junction unmatched. CDR3 sequence reads: CASSQGQGPSYEQYF. CDR3 bases: TGTGCCAGCAGCCAAGGACAGGGGCCCTCCTACGAGCAGTACTTC.

The chain couples TRBV9 to TRBJ2-7, with unresolved D. CDR1 is SGDLS and CDR2 is YYNGEE in the germline V gene. This CDR3 is built from 13 residues. Deletions cut 2 bases from V and 1 base from J, with 7 bases between. CDR3: CASSVHGSYEQYF. In DNA, the CDR3 is TGTGCCAGCAGCGTGCACGGGTCCTACGAGCAGTACTTC.

This clone was observed a few times. The chain uses TRBV11-3 and TRBJ1-1; the match to TRBD1 covers 7 bases. J gave up 4 bases and V 5 bases, and 10 bases lay outside the gene matches. Looked up from germline, CDR1 is SGHNT and CDR2 is YENEEA. The CDR3 runs to 15 residues. The CDR3 here is CASSRGTVVGTEAFF. In nucleotides, the CDR3 is TGTGCCAGCAGCAGGGGGACAGTTGTAGGCACTGAAGCTTTCTTT.

This chain joins TRBV19 and TRBJ1-5; no clear D. The CDR3 is 13 residues long. Germline assignment: CDR1 LNHDA and CDR2 SQIVND (reference sequence). The V and J ends lost 8 bases and 6 bases respectively, with 14 bases between them. CDR3 amino acids: CASSSWDGQPQHF. In nucleotides, the CDR3 is TGTGCCAGTTCTTCTTGGGATGGTCAGCCCCAGCATTTT. Drawing the rest from reference TRBV19 and TRBJ1-5, the complete variable domain is DGGITQSPKYLFRKEGQNVTLSCEQNLNHDAMYWYRQDPGQGLRLIYYSQIVNDFQKGDIAEGYSVSREKKESFPLTVTSAQKNPTAFYLCASSSWDGQPQHFGDGTRLSIL.

The rearrangement uses TRBV6-7 and TRBJ1-1; maybe TRBD1 (5 bases). TRBV6-7 is marked as an open reading frame, function uncertain. V was trimmed by 4 bases and J by 10 bases, leaving 10 bases between them. The CDR3 sequence is 11 residues long. This CDR3 is CASSWGSGAFF. Here the CDR3 DNA reads TGTGCCAGCAGTTGGGGGTCAGGAGCTTTCTTT.

Only a few counts were recorded for this clone. The chain carries TRBV9 and TRBJ1-1; D possibly corresponds to TRBD1 (6 bases). Trimming cost V 6 bases and J 3 bases, with 9 bases left between them. The CDR3 contains 12 residues. Looked up from germline, CDR1 is SGDLS and CDR2 is YYNGEE. CDR3 region: CASKNRDTEAFF. DNA for the CDR3: TGTGCCAGCAAGAACAGGGACACTGAAGCTTTCTTT.

CDR3 coding DNA: TGCGCCAGCAGTCAATCGAGGGTTCGCTCTGGAGCTTTCTTT. Translating it yields CASSQSRVRSGAFF. The chain has TRBV23-1 and TRBJ1-1; D is undetermined. TRBV23-1 is an ORF for which the function is uncertain. This CDR3 has 14 amino acids. Trimming stripped 0 bases from V and 10 bases from J, with 15 bases between.

The sample holds a few counts of this clone. The CDR3 loop is CASSLVKGTEYEQYF. The DNA of the CDR3 is TGTGCCAGCAGCTTAGTCAAGGGCACCGAATACGAGCAGTACTTC. V usage is TRBV11-3 and J usage is TRBJ2-7, with D uncertain. V was pared by 1 base and J by 4 bases, with 14 bases between. Germline-derived CDR1 and CDR2 are SGHNT and YENEEA. The CDR3 length is 15 residues.

This clone ranks as medium-sized (0.01 to 0.1%). Relative to the germline gene, one junction end is altered; a read error may explain this. The genes are TRBV6-1 and TRBJ1-2; a weak D match, TRBD1 (6 bases). The CDR3 spans 14 residues. Germline lookup yields CDR1 MNHNS and CDR2 SASEGT. The CDR3 here is CAISEGDTPYGYTF. Written as DNA, the CDR3 is TGTGCCATCAGTGAAGGGGACACACCCTATGGCTACACCTTC.

This clone is large within its sample. The chain has TRBV11-3 and TRBJ1-1, with 7 bases lining up with TRBD1. V shed 5 bases and J 2 bases; nucleotides not matched to a gene: 5. This CDR3 has 14 amino acids. Germline V gene sequence: CDR1 SGHNT, CDR2 YENEEA. DNA of the CDR3: TGTGCCAGCAGCCCGTGGGACAGAAACACTGAAGCTTTCTTT. Its protein is CASSPWDRNTEAFF.

The chain couples TRBV29-1 to TRBJ2-7; 10 bases fit TRBD2. This CDR3 spans 17 amino acids. The V gene end was trimmed by 1 base and the J gene end by 5 bases; junction bases not matched to a gene: 14. Germline V lookup: CDR1 SQVTM, CDR2 ANQGSEA. The CDR3 protein is CSVEGLSASGRSDEQYF. CDR3 coding DNA: TGCAGCGTTGAAGGCCTCTCAGCTAGCGGGAGAAGCGACGAGCAGTACTTC.

The rearrangement links TRBV11-3 to TRBJ2-7, with 12 bases matching TRBD2. The germline V gene encodes CDR1 SGHNT and CDR2 YENEEA. J was trimmed by 1 base and V by 5 bases; bases with no gene match: 6. CDR3 length: 16 amino acids. The chain's CDR3 is CASSPRLAGVSYEQYF. In nucleotides, the CDR3 is TGTGCCAGCAGCCCCCGACTAGCGGGAGTATCCTACGAGCAGTACTTC.

By its share, this clone is large (0.1 to 1%). This chain uses TRBV19 with TRBJ1-2; D might be TRBD1 (5 bases). V lost 5 bases and J lost 7, with 14 bases in between. This CDR3 comprises 13 residues. Germline CDR1 LNHDA, CDR2 SQIVND (reference sequence). The CDR3 loop is CASSPPGPSGYTF. CDR3 DNA: TGTGCCAGTAGTCCCCCAGGGCCTTCTGGCTACACCTTC.

The sample holds a few counts of this clone. The rearrangement links TRBV9 to TRBJ1-2; TRBD1 aligns across 8 bases. The CDR3 runs to 17 residues. CDR1 is SGDLS and CDR2 is YYNGEE in the germline V gene. J was trimmed by 3 bases and V by 3 bases; bases with no gene match: 13. The CDR3 loop is CASSAGQGLEMDYGYTF. CDR3 nucleotide sequence: TGTGCCAGCAGCGCTGGACAGGGACTCGAGATGGACTATGGCTACACCTTC. The full variable domain, its missing parts supplied by reference TRBV9 and TRBJ1-2, is DSGVTQTPKHLITATGQRVTLRCSPRSGDLSVYWYQQSLDQGLQFLIQYYNGEERAKGNILERFSAQQFPDLHSELNLSSLELGDSALYFCASSAGQGLEMDYGYTFGSGTRLTVV.

This clone appeared a single time. The chain couples TRBV19 to TRBJ1-2, with 7 bases lining up with TRBD1. From germline, CDR1 is LNHDA and CDR2 SQIVND (reference sequence). This CDR3 contains 14 residues. V lost 3 bases to trimming and J lost 4 bases; unmatched junction nucleotides: 5. The CDR3 sequence is CASSMGQIGYGYTF. As DNA, the CDR3 is TGTGCCAGTAGTATGGGACAGATTGGCTATGGCTACACCTTC.

This clone was seen a few times. The CDR3 sequence is CASSPGTNTGELFF. The DNA for the CDR3 is TGCGCCAGCAGCCCCGGGACAAACACCGGGGAGCTGTTTTTT. The chain uses TRBV5-1 and TRBJ2-2; TRBD1 might be the D (6 bases). The length of the CDR3 is 14 residues. The germline V gene encodes CDR1 SGHRS and CDR2 YFSETQ. Trimming took off 4 bases at V and 2 bases at J, with 9 bases between the two ends.

The chain carries TRBV5-1 and TRBJ1-4; TRBD1 might be the D (5 bases). The length of the CDR3 is 15 residues. CDR1 is SGHRS and CDR2 is YFSETQ in the germline V gene. Trimming took off 4 bases at V and 7 bases at J, with 17 bases between the two ends. The CDR3 region is CASSPEWGEGEKLFF. The CDR3 DNA sequence: TGCGCCAGCAGCCCGGAGTGGGGGGAGGGTGAAAAACTGTTTTTT. Variable domain in full (rest from reference TRBV5-1 and TRBJ1-4): KAGVTQTPRYLIKTRGQQVTLSCSPISGHRSVSWYQQTPGQGLQFLFEYFSETQRNKGNFPGRFSGRQFSNSRSEMNVSTLELGDSALYLCASSPEWGEGEKLFFGSGTQLSVL.

V and J are TRBV11-3 and TRBJ1-5, with TRBD1 matching 8 bases. Germline CDR1 reads SGHNT; CDR2 reads YENEEA. CDR3 length equals 15 residues. Trimming cost V 5 bases and J 9 bases; bases outside gene matches: 12. CDR3 coding DNA: TGTGCCAGCAGCGCACCGGGACAGGTGTGGGTGCCCCAGCATTTT. It translates to CASSAPGQVWVPQHF.

This clone has more than one count but fewer than ten. The chain couples TRBV6-8 to TRBJ2-1; TRBD1 matches 7 bases. The CDR3 spans 14 residues. With V trimmed by 6 bases and J by 9 bases, 11 bases remained unmatched. The V gene's germline CDR1 is MNHGY and CDR2 SAAAGT. CDR3 sequence reads: CASSRQGQRSEQFF. Written as DNA, the CDR3 is TGTGCCAGCAGCCGACAGGGCCAGCGGAGTGAGCAGTTCTTC.

This clone counts as medium-sized. The CDR3 loop is CASSQDGVAGDHSTDTQYF. CDR3 in DNA: TGCGCCAGCAGCCAAGATGGGGTAGCGGGAGACCATAGCACAGATACGCAGTATTTT. The rearrangement joins TRBV1 to TRBJ2-3; the table names TRBD2, a call not compared with the DNA. TRBV1 is listed as a pseudogene. The CDR3 runs 19 residues.

This clone was detected only a few times. The chain carries TRBV11-3 and TRBJ2-5, with 9 positions matching TRBD1. This CDR3 is 15 amino acids long. Germline CDR1 is SGHNT and CDR2 is YENEEA. Trimming removed 5 bases from V and 2 bases from J; junction bases left unmatched: 6. Written as DNA, the CDR3 is TGTGCCAGCAGCAGGGGGGACAGGGCGCAAGAGACCCAGTACTTC. Translated, it gives CASSRGDRAQETQYF.

The rearrangement joins TRBV15 to TRBJ2-6; possible D gene TRBD1, 5 bases. Trimming left V 5 bases short and J 0 bases short, with 11 bases between. CDR1 is LNHNV, CDR2 YYDKDF, per germline (reference sequence). This CDR3 spans 16 amino acids. CDR3 sequence: CATSQQDYSGANVLTF. CDR3 sequence (DNA): TGTGCCACCAGCCAACAGGATTACTCTGGGGCCAACGTCCTGACTTTC.

The V gene is TRBV19, the J gene TRBJ2-5; TRBD2 matches 8 bases. Germline V gene data show CDR1 as LNHDA and CDR2 as SQIVND (reference sequence). The junction had 4 bases not matched to a gene; V was cut back by 5 bases and J by 5 bases. This CDR3 is 13 amino acids long. This chain's CDR3 is CASSLGLAETQYF. The CDR3 DNA reads TGTGCCAGTAGTCTAGGACTAGCTGAGACCCAGTACTTC.

This clone rates as medium-sized. The V gene is TRBV11-3, the J gene TRBJ2-7; TRBD1 might be the D (6 bases). Trimming left V 5 bases short and J 4 bases short, with 15 bases between. This CDR3 region has 14 residues. Germline V gene sequence: CDR1 SGHNT, CDR2 YENEEA. CDR3 residues: CASSPDSTGYEQYF. CDR3 sequence (DNA): TGTGCCAGCAGCCCCGACTCTACAGGGTACGAGCAGTACTTC.

Judged by abundance, this clone is large. The chain is built from TRBV23-1 and TRBJ2-7; tentatively, D is TRBD2 (6 bases). TRBV23-1 is reported as an ORF; its role is uncertain. CDR3 size: 16 residues. V was cut by 7 bases and J by 6 bases, with 25 bases left in between. The CDR3 sequence: CASTQSIPNWGGEQYF. As DNA, the CDR3 is TGCGCCAGCACCCAATCTATACCAAACTGGGGAGGCGAGCAGTACTTC.

By its share, this clone is large. The chain couples TRBV6-8 to TRBJ1-1; a possible D gene is TRBD1 (5 bases). V lost 8 bases and J lost 0, with 10 bases in between. This CDR3 contains 13 residues. In germline, CDR1 is MNHGY, CDR2 SAAAGT. The CDR3 coding sequence is TGTGCCAGCCTCACGGGGGTGAACACTGAAGCTTTCTTT. It codes for CASLTGVNTEAFF.

This clone appeared a few times. This chain connects TRBV19 to TRBJ2-7; D gene ambiguous. The CDR3 consists of 14 residues. The germline V gene encodes CDR1 LNHDA and CDR2 SQIVND (reference sequence). The ends were cut back, 7 bases at V and 7 bases at J, with 20 bases in the middle. For the CDR3, the DNA is TGTGCCAGTACTCTTCGTGCTGGAATCAGGGAGCAGTACTTC. Translation gives CASTLRAGIREQYF.

The V gene is TRBV7-6, the J gene TRBJ2-2; TRBD2 is a possible D gene (7 bases). The CDR3 has 15 residues. Germline-derived CDR1 and CDR2 are SGHVS and FNYEAQ. V dropped 5 bases and J dropped 5 bases, with 15 bases sitting between them. CDR3 in DNA: TGTGCCAGCAGCCGCGGGGGCGATCGGACCGGGGAGCTGTTTTTT. This gives the protein CASSRGGDRTGELFF. The entire variable domain, with the rest obtained from reference TRBV7-6 and TRBJ2-2, is as follows: GAGVSQSPRYKVTKRGQDVALRCDPISGHVSLYWYRQALGQGPEFLTYFNYEAQQDKSGLPNDRFSAERPEGSISTLTIQRTEQRDSAMYRCASSRGGDRTGELFFGEGSRLTVL.